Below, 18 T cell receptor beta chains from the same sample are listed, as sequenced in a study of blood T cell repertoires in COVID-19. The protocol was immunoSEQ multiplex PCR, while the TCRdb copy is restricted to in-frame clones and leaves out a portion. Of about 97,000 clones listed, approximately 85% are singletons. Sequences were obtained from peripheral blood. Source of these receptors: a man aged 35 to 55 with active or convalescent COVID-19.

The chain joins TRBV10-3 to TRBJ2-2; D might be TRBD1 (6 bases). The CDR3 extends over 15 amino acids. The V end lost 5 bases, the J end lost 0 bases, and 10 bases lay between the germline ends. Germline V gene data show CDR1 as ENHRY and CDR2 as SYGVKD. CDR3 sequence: CAISFGQSNTGELFF. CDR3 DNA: TGTGCCATCAGTTTCGGACAGTCGAACACCGGGGAGCTGTTTTTT.

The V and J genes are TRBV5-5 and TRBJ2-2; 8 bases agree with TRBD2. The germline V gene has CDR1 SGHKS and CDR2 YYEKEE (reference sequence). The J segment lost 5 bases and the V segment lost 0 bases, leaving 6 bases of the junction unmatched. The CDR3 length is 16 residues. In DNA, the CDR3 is TGTGCCAGCAGCTTGGAGGCAGCGGGGGTTACCGGGGAGCTGTTTTTT. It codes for CASSLEAAGVTGELFF.

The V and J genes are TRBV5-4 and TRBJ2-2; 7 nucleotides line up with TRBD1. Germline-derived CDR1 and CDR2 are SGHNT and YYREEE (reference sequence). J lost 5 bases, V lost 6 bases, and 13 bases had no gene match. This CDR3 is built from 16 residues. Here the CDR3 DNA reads TGTGCCAGCACCCTAGCTCCGCAGGGGGAAACCGGGGAGCTGTTTTTT. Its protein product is CASTLAPQGETGELFF.

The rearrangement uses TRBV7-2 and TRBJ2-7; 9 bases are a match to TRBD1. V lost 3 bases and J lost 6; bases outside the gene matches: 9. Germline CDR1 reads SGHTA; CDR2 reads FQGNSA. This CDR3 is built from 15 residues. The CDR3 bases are TGTGCCAGCAGCTTCTCAGGGACAGGGTCGTTCGAGCAGTACTTC. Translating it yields CASSFSGTGSFEQYF.

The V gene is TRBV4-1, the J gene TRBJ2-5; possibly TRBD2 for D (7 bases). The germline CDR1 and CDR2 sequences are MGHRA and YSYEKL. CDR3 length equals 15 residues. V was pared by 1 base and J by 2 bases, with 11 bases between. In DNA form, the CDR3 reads TGCGCCAGCAGCCAAGGGGGGGGCCCTCAAGAGACCCAGTACTTC. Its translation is CASSQGGGPQETQYF.

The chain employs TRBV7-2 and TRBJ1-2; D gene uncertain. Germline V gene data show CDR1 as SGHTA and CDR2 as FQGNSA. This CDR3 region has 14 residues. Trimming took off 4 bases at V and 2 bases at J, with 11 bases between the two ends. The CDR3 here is CASSSYGNNYGYTF. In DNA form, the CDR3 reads TGTGCCAGCAGCTCGTACGGTAACAACTATGGCTACACCTTC.

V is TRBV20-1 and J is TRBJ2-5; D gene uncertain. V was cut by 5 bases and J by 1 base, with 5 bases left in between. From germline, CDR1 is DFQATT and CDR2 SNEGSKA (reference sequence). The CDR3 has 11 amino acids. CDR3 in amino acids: CSAFFQETQYF. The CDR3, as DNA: TGCAGTGCTTTCTTCCAAGAGACCCAGTACTTC.

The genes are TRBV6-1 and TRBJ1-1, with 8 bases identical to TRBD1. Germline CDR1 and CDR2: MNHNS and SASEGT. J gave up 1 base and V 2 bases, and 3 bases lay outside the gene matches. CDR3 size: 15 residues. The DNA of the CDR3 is TGTGCCAGCAGTGAATTGGACAGGGCGAACACTGAAGCTTTCTTT. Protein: CASSELDRANTEAFF.

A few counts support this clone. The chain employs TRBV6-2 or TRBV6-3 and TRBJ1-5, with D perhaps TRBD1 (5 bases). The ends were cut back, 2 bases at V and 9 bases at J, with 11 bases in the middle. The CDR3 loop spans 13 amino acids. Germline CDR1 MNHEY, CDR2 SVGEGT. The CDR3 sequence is CASSYSQGRPQHF. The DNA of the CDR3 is TGTGCCAGCAGTTACAGTCAGGGCCGGCCCCAGCATTTT.

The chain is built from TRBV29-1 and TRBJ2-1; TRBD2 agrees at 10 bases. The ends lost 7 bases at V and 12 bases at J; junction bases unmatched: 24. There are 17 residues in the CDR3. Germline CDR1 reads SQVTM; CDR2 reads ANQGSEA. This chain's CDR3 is CSAGTSELGQVSKGQFF. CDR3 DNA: TGCAGCGCCGGGACTAGCGAGCTCGGCCAAGTGAGCAAGGGGCAGTTCTTC.

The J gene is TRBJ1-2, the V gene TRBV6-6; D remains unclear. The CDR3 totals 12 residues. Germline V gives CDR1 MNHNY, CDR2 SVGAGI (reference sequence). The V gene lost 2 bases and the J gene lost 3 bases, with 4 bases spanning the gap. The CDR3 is CASSYGDYGYTF. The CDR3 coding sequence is TGTGCCAGCAGTTACGGAGACTATGGCTACACCTTC.

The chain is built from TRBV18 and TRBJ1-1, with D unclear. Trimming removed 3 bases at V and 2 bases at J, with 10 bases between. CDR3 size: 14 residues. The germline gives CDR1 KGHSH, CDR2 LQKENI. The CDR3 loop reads CASSPLLLNTEAFF. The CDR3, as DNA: TGTGCCAGCTCACCTCTCTTGTTAAACACTGAAGCTTTCTTT.

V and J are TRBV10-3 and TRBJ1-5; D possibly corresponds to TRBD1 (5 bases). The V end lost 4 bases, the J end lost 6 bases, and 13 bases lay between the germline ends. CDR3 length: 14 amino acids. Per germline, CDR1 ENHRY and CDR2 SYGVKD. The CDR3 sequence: CAISVSGEGQPQHF. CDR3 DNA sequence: TGTGCCATCAGTGTATCGGGGGAAGGTCAGCCCCAGCATTTT.

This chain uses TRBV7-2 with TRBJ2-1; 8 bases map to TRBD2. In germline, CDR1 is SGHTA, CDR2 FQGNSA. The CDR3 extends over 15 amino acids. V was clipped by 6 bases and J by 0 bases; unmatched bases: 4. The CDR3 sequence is CASSSLAGSYNEQFF. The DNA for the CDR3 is TGTGCCAGCAGTTCGCTAGCGGGCTCCTACAATGAGCAGTTCTTC.

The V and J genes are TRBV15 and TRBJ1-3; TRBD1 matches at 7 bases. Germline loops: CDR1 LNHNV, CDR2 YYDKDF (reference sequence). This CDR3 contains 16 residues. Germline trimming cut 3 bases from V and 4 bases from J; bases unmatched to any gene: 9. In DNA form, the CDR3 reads TGTGCCACCAGCAGCAATCCGACAGGGCGGGGAAACACCATATATTTT. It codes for CATSSNPTGRGNTIYF.

The DNA of the CDR3 is TGTGCCAGCAGTGGAGTAGCGTTGGGGCAAGAGACCCAGTACTTC. The encoded protein is CASSGVALGQETQYF. The J gene is TRBJ2-5, the V gene TRBV6-2 or TRBV6-3; tentative D call: TRBD2 (5 bases). Germline values: CDR1 MNHEY, CDR2 SVGEGT. The CDR3 covers 15 residues. Trimming pared 5 bases from V and 2 bases from J, leaving 15 bases between.

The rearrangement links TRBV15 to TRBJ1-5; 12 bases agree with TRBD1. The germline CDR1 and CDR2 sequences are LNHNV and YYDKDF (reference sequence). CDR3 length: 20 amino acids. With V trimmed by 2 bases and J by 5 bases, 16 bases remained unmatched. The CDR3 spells CATSRSKSGTGGDRDQPQHF. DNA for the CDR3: TGTGCCACCAGCAGATCCAAAAGTGGGACAGGGGGCGATCGGGATCAGCCCCAGCATTTT. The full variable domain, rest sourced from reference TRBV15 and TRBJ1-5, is DAMVIQNPRYQVTQFGKPVTLSCSQTLNHNVMYWYQQKSSQAPKLLFHYYDKDFNNEADTPDNFQSRRPNTSFCFLDIRSPGLGDTAMYLCATSRSKSGTGGDRDQPQHFGDGTRLSIL.

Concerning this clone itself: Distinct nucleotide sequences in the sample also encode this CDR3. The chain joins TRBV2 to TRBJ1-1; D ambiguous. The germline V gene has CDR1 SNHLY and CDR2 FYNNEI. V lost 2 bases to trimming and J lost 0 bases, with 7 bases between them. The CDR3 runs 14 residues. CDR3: CASSETGMNTEAFF. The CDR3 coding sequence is TGTGCCAGCAGTGAAACCGGGATGAACACTGAAGCTTTCTTT.